This TCR beta chain was sequenced in a study of cytomegalovirus exposure and HLA in healthy donors. Study-wide results and limits: For TCR beta chains, V- and J-gene trimming was later linked to a missense DCLRE1C variant. Earlier analysis found most TCR beta V segments productive about 87% or about 30% of the time. The study flagged some 180 TCR beta chains as cytomegalovirus-associated.

PCR employed 60 Vbeta and 13 Jbeta primers. The protocol was immunoSEQ multiplex PCR, while the TCRdb copy is restricted to in-frame clones and leaves out a portion. The table shows 150,000 or so clones, with about 70% occurring only once. The CDR3 covers 17 residues. V trimming: 2 bases; J trimming: 5 bases; junction bases outside the gene matches: 13. Germline CDR1 reads SGHVS; CDR2 reads FQNEAQ. This clone was recorded only once. The antigen is undetermined. This TCR was recovered from a man between 18 and 29 years old in good health and CMV-seronegative. The chain employs TRBV7-8 and TRBJ2-5, with 8 bases matching TRBD2. What was sequenced was PBMCs. CDR3 bases: TGTGCCAGCAGCTTACTGGGCCCTGCGGGGGGAGGGGAGACCCAGTACTTC. This translates into CASSLLGPAGGGETQYF.